Presented here are 19 T cell receptor beta chains from one specimen sequenced in a study of blood T cell repertoires in COVID-19. The assay was immunoSEQ multiplex PCR, and TCRdb's table has in-frame clones only and misses some. The table lists roughly 260,000 clones, around 80% of them singletons, with around 4.1% in the top ten. Specimen: peripheral blood. The receptors were gathered from a woman in her forties with active or convalescent COVID-19.

The chain links TRBV2 to TRBJ1-2, with D perhaps matching TRBD1 (5 bases). CDR3 length equals 13 residues. Germline loops: CDR1 SNHLY, CDR2 FYNNEI. The V gene lost 4 bases and the J gene lost 4 bases, with 10 bases spanning the gap. The CDR3 sequence: CASSVGGPYGYTF. In DNA form, the CDR3 reads TGTGCCAGCAGTGTCGGGGGACCCTATGGCTACACCTTC.

The chain couples TRBV20-1 to TRBJ1-1; D unresolved. Germline lookup yields CDR1 DFQATT and CDR2 SNEGSKA (reference sequence). This CDR3 is 12 amino acids long. Trimming pared 3 bases from V and 2 bases from J, leaving 7 bases between. CDR3: CSASGVNTEAFF. DNA for the CDR3: TGCAGTGCTAGTGGCGTTAACACTGAAGCTTTCTTT.

A few counts support this clone. The rearrangement joins TRBV28 to TRBJ1-2; 11 bases map to TRBD1. J was trimmed by 10 bases and V by 7 bases; bases with no gene match: 8. Germline V lookup: CDR1 MDHEN, CDR2 SYDVKM. There are 13 residues in the CDR3. CDR3 loop: CASTLGTGGHYTF. Written as DNA, the CDR3 is TGTGCCAGCACTCTCGGGACAGGGGGACACTACACCTTC.

This rearrangement joins TRBV5-1 to TRBJ1-1, with D unclear. Trimming left V 5 bases short and J 4 bases short, with 12 bases between. This CDR3 has 13 residues. Germline assignment: CDR1 SGHRS and CDR2 YFSETQ. The CDR3, as DNA: TGCGCCAGCAGTTCGCGGGGTACCACTGAAGCTTTCTTT. Translation gives CASSSRGTTEAFF. The full variable domain, its missing parts supplied by reference TRBV5-1 and TRBJ1-1, is KAGVTQTPRYLIKTRGQQVTLSCSPISGHRSVSWYQQTPGQGLQFLFEYFSETQRNKGNFPGRFSGRQFSNSRSEMNVSTLELGDSALYLCASSSRGTTEAFFGQGTRLTVV.

Many counts were recorded for this clone. The genes are TRBV10-3 and TRBJ1-5, with no clear D. Between the trimmed V and J ends, which lost 3 bases and 4 bases, there was a span of 4 bases. The CDR3 loop spans 12 amino acids. The germline V gene has CDR1 ENHRY and CDR2 SYGVKD. The CDR3 DNA is TGTGCCATCAGTGACAGTAATCAGCCCCAGCATTTT. Protein: CAISDSNQPQHF.

This chain links TRBV27 with TRBJ1-6; D not certain. The V gene's germline CDR1 is MNHEY and CDR2 SMNVEV (reference sequence). This CDR3 has 12 residues. V was shortened by 6 bases and J by 7 bases, with 7 bases between the two germline ends. CDR3 coding DNA: TGTGCCAGCAGCTTCGTAAATTCACCCCTCCACTTT. This codes for CASSFVNSPLHF.

In nucleotides, the CDR3 is TGTGCCAGCAGCCGTCGGGGGGGGCGTGGCACAGATACGCAGTATTTT. Protein sequence: CASSRRGGRGTDTQYF. This chain links TRBV4-2 with TRBJ2-3; 8 positions agree with TRBD2. V gave up 4 bases and J gave up 1 base; unmatched junction bases: 7. Looked up from germline, CDR1 is LGHNA and CDR2 is YNFKEQ. The CDR3 runs to 16 residues.

The chain combines TRBV6-1 with TRBJ1-4; 8 bases match TRBD1. The CDR3 has 17 amino acids. Germline CDR1 and CDR2: MNHNS and SASEGT. V shed 4 bases and J 0 bases; nucleotides not matched to a gene: 7. The CDR3 region is CASSAAGGYTTNEKLFF. Written as DNA, the CDR3 is TGTGCCAGCAGTGCCGCAGGGGGCTATACAACTAATGAAAAACTGTTTTTT.

This clone was seen only a few times. The chain links TRBV9 to TRBJ1-6; D call uncertain. The V end was cut by 7 bases, the J end by 11 bases, with 13 bases between. The CDR3 has 12 residues. The V gene's germline CDR1 is SGDLS and CDR2 YYNGEE. CDR3: CASQSEGPPLHF. The DNA of the CDR3 is TGTGCCAGCCAGTCCGAGGGTCCACCCCTCCACTTT.

V gene TRBV4-1 combines with J gene TRBJ2-6; possible D gene TRBD2, 6 bases. The CDR3 contains 16 residues. The ends were cut back, 0 bases at V and 0 bases at J, with 6 bases in the middle. Germline assignment: CDR1 MGHRA and CDR2 YSYEKL. CDR3: CASSQEGGSGANVLTF. Here the CDR3 DNA reads TGCGCCAGCAGCCAAGAGGGGGGCTCTGGGGCCAACGTCCTGACTTTC.

This clone was counted a few times. In DNA form, the CDR3 reads TGTGCCAGCAGCCAGACAGGGTTAGGCGAGCAGTACTTC. Residues: CASSQTGLGEQYF. The chain is built from TRBV14 and TRBJ2-7; TRBD1 agrees at 7 bases. Germline values: CDR1 SGHDN, CDR2 FVKESK. V lost 3 bases, J lost 6 bases, and 5 bases stayed unmatched. CDR3 size: 13 residues.

The rearrangement uses TRBV7-6 and TRBJ1-3; D is ambiguous. The CDR3 sequence is 13 residues long. Trimming pared 1 base from V and 8 bases from J, leaving 9 bases between. Germline values: CDR1 SGHVS, CDR2 FNYEAQ. The CDR3 sequence is CASSLDSRDTIYF. The CDR3 DNA is TGTGCCAGCAGCTTAGATTCAAGAGACACCATATATTTT. Full variable domain (rest looked up from reference TRBV7-6 and TRBJ1-3): GAGVSQSPRYKVTKRGQDVALRCDPISGHVSLYWYRQALGQGPEFLTYFNYEAQQDKSGLPNDRFSAERPEGSISTLTIQRTEQRDSAMYRCASSLDSRDTIYFGEGSWLTVV.

This clone has just a few counts. The chain uses TRBV5-1 and TRBJ1-6; 7 bases line up with TRBD1. Germline CDR1 reads SGHRS; CDR2 reads YFSETQ. J was trimmed by 8 bases and V by 0 bases; bases with no gene match: 5. The CDR3 covers 15 residues. In DNA, the CDR3 is TGCGCCAGCAGCTTGGGGGACAGTGTATATTCACCCCTCCACTTT. This sequence encodes CASSLGDSVYSPLHF.

This chain uses TRBV6-1 with TRBJ2-5, with a possible D match to TRBD1 (6 bases). The V and J ends lost 2 bases and 5 bases respectively, with 9 bases between them. The CDR3 covers 13 residues. Germline V gene data show CDR1 as MNHNS and CDR2 as SASEGT. The CDR3 DNA reads as TGTGCCAGCAGTGAACGGACAGTTGAGACCCAGTACTTC. This codes for CASSERTVETQYF.

The rearrangement uses TRBV10-3 and TRBJ2-4, with D perhaps TRBD2 (5 bases). The length of the CDR3 is 14 residues. Germline CDR1 and CDR2: ENHRY and SYGVKD. V lost 4 bases and J lost 9, with 16 bases in between. This CDR3 is CAISGPDGRGIQYF. In nucleotides, the CDR3 is TGTGCCATCAGTGGACCCGACGGACGGGGCATTCAGTACTTC.

V and J are TRBV6-5 and TRBJ1-1, with 7 bases that match TRBD1. The CDR3 extends over 15 amino acids. J was trimmed by 0 bases and V by 6 bases; bases with no gene match: 7. Per the germline V gene, CDR1 is MNHEY and CDR2 is SVGAGI. The CDR3 loop is CASSRTGTVNTEAFF. CDR3 in DNA: TGTGCCAGCAGCAGAACCGGGACAGTGAACACTGAAGCTTTCTTT.

The rearrangement joins TRBV25-1 to TRBJ1-3; D ambiguous. The CDR3 has 15 residues. Per germline, CDR1 MGHDK and CDR2 SYGVNS. Trimming left V 1 base short and J 1 base short, with 8 bases between. CDR3 sequence reads: CASSESYRSGNTIYF. Here the CDR3 DNA reads TGTGCCAGCAGTGAATCCTACAGATCTGGAAACACCATATATTTT.

The gene calls are TRBV18 and TRBJ1-5; a weak D match, TRBD1 (6 bases). The germline CDR1 and CDR2 sequences are KGHSH and LQKENI. The CDR3 loop spans 16 amino acids. Trimming cost V 6 bases and J 7 bases, with 22 bases left between them. CDR3 DNA: TGTGCCAGCTCTCGGGAGGCAGGGGACACCGGACAGCCCCAGCATTTT. Its protein is CASSREAGDTGQPQHF. Based on the CDR3 plus reference TRBV18 and TRBJ1-5, the full variable domain is NAGVMQNPRHLVRRRGQEARLRCSPMKGHSHVYWYRQLPEEGLKFMVYLQKENIIDESGMPKERFSAEFPKEGPSILRIQQVVRGDSAAYFCASSREAGDTGQPQHFGDGTRLSIL.

V gene TRBV11-2 combines with J gene TRBJ1-2; 10 nucleotides match TRBD1. There are 14 residues in the CDR3. After removal of 5 bases from V and 3 bases from J, the junction contained 3 bases not matched to a gene. CDR1 and CDR2 from the germline V gene are SGHAT and FQNNGV. The CDR3 DNA follows: TGTGCCAGCAGCCCGACAGGGGGCGACTATGGCTACACCTTC. Amino acids: CASSPTGGDYGYTF. Filled out from reference TRBV11-2 and TRBJ1-2, the complete variable domain reads EAGVAQSPRYKIIEKRQSVAFWCNPISGHATLYWYQQILGQGPKLLIQFQNNGVVDDSQLPKDRFSAERLKGVDSTLKIQPAKLEDSAVYLCASSPTGGDYGYTFGSGTRLTVV.